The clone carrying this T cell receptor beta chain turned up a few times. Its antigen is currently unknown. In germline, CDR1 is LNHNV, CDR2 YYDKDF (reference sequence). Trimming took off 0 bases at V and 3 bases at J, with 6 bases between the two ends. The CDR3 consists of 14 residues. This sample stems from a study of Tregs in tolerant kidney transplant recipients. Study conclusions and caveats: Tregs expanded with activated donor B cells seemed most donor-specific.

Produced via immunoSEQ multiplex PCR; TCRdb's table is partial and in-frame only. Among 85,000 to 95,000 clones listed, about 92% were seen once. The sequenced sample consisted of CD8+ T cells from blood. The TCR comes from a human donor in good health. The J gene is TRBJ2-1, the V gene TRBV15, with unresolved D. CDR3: CATSRDHSYNEQFF. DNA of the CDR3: TGTGCCACCAGCAGAGACCACAGCTACAATGAGCAGTTCTTC.